What follows describes a single T cell receptor (beta chain). Its cognate antigen is unknown. Per sorted-subset replicate PCR, input was approximately 0.2 ug DNA, representing tens of thousands of T cell genomes. Here immunoSEQ multiplex PCR was the method, and the copy in TCRdb shows in-frame clones only, minus some. Here the sample spans millions of clones, roughly 95% being singletons. This sample is part of a study of shared clonotypes between healthy human individuals. About the study: Three plates each covered CD4 naive and memory; CD8 naive two, CD8 memory one.

In the naive CD8 group, cells lacked CD45RO and were positively selected for CCR7, so terminally differentiated effector memory CD45RA+ cells were left out. Findings and limits, study-wide: The study generally estimated greater richness for naive than memory subsets.

Specimen: naive CD8+ T cells sorted from blood. The source of this sequence is a man aged 18-30 years in good health.

This CDR3 reads CASSLSGGYTF. In nucleotides, the CDR3 is TGTGCCAGCAGTCTATCGGGCGGCTACACCTTC. J is TRBJ1-2 and V is TRBV5-4; D gene uncertain. The CDR3 runs to 11 residues. CDR1 SGHNT and CDR2 YYREEE come from the germline V gene (reference sequence). Trimming shortened V by 5 bases and J by 8 bases, and 10 bases separated the two germline ends.